The 15 T cell receptor beta chains listed next were all sequenced from one sample in a study of T cell responses to AZD1222 COVID-19 vaccine. Clones were read by immunoSEQ multiplex PCR, and TCRdb kept only the in-frame ones, dropping some. The sample contains roughly 170,000 clones, about 90% of which appear only once. The sample was peripheral blood, taken on day 0 of AZD1222 vaccination. Receptors originate from an adult in good health.

On this clone itself: Other DNA variants within this sample encode the same CDR3. This chain connects TRBV28 to TRBJ1-2, with D unclear. This CDR3 has 11 amino acids. Trimming stripped 6 bases from V and 3 bases from J, with 5 bases between. CDR1 and CDR2 from the germline V gene are MDHEN and SYDVKM. The CDR3: CASRGDYGYTF. The CDR3 bases are TGTGCCAGCAGGGGCGACTATGGCTACACCTTC.

The V gene is TRBV10-1, the J gene TRBJ1-5, with a tentative D call TRBD1 (6 bases). With 4 bases removed from V and 6 bases from J, the gap between germline ends came to 10 bases. This CDR3 contains 13 residues. Germline assignment: CDR1 WNHNN and CDR2 SYGVQD (reference sequence). CDR3 loop: CASSGKGGQPQHF. CDR3 coding DNA: TGCGCCAGCAGTGGTAAGGGGGGTCAGCCCCAGCATTTT.

The genes are TRBV19 and TRBJ2-7, with D tentatively TRBD1 or TRBD2 (5 bases each). Between the trimmed V and J ends, which lost 3 bases and 0 bases, there was a span of 9 bases. The CDR3 runs 14 residues. Germline V lookup: CDR1 LNHDA, CDR2 SQIVND (reference sequence). As DNA, the CDR3 is TGTGCCAGTAGTATCCGGGACCCCTCCTACGAGCAGTACTTC. Its protein product is CASSIRDPSYEQYF.

This clone was seen more than once but under ten times. The chain combines TRBV29-1 with TRBJ2-3; 7 nucleotides line up with TRBD2. This CDR3 has 14 residues. With V trimmed by 4 bases and J by 1 base, 5 bases remained unmatched. The germline V gene encodes CDR1 SQVTM and CDR2 ANQGSEA. This chain's CDR3 is CSVAGTSGTDTQYF. The CDR3 DNA is TGCAGCGTTGCAGGAACTAGCGGCACAGATACGCAGTATTTT.

This chain connects TRBV28 to TRBJ2-5; D remains ambiguous. CDR1 is MDHEN and CDR2 is SYDVKM in the germline V gene. CDR3 length: 14 residues. V lost 5 bases to trimming and J lost 1 base, with 11 bases between them. CDR3 DNA sequence: TGTGCCAGCAGTCAACGGAGTTTCCAAGAGACCCAGTACTTC. The encoded protein is CASSQRSFQETQYF.

The table lists this clone with a few counts. CDR3: CASSEWGQPQHF. In DNA, the CDR3 is TGCGCCAGCAGCGAATGGGGGCAGCCCCAGCATTTT. The chain couples TRBV10-2 to TRBJ1-5, with a tentative D call TRBD1 (5 bases). Looked up from germline, CDR1 is WSHSY and CDR2 is SAAADI. The CDR3 covers 12 residues. The V gene lost 6 bases and the J gene lost 7 bases, with 10 bases spanning the gap.

The chain combines TRBV9 with TRBJ2-3, with D possibly matching TRBD1 (6 bases). This CDR3 contains 15 residues. In germline, CDR1 is SGDLS, CDR2 YYNGEE. V was pared by 3 bases and J by 4 bases, with 15 bases between. The CDR3 loop is CASSGGQGIADTQYF. DNA for the CDR3: TGTGCCAGCAGCGGGGGGCAGGGTATTGCAGATACGCAGTATTTT.

J is TRBJ2-7 and V is TRBV18, with 10 bases lining up with TRBD1. Germline trimming cut 4 bases from V and 6 bases from J; bases unmatched to any gene: 9. The germline V gene has CDR1 KGHSH and CDR2 LQKENI. The CDR3 length is 15 residues. The CDR3 here is CASSQSGTGVSEQYF. In DNA form, the CDR3 reads TGTGCCAGCTCACAGAGCGGGACAGGGGTGAGCGAGCAGTACTTC. The full variable domain, its missing parts supplied by reference TRBV18 and TRBJ2-7, is NAGVMQNPRHLVRRRGQEARLRCSPMKGHSHVYWYRQLPEEGLKFMVYLQKENIIDESGMPKERFSAEFPKEGPSILRIQQVVRGDSAAYFCASSQSGTGVSEQYFGPGTRLTVT.

The chain employs TRBV5-1 and TRBJ1-2, with a weak D call TRBD1 (6 bases). CDR1 is SGHRS and CDR2 is YFSETQ in the germline V gene. The V and J ends lost 4 bases and 8 bases respectively, with 18 bases between them. The CDR3 loop spans 14 amino acids. The CDR3 protein is CASSLPGADPGYTF. The CDR3 DNA follows: TGCGCCAGCAGCCTGCCAGGGGCAGATCCCGGCTACACCTTC. Full variable domain (remainder filled in from reference TRBV5-1 and TRBJ1-2): KAGVTQTPRYLIKTRGQQVTLSCSPISGHRSVSWYQQTPGQGLQFLFEYFSETQRNKGNFPGRFSGRQFSNSRSEMNVSTLELGDSALYLCASSLPGADPGYTFGSGTRLTVV.

The genes are TRBV6-4 and TRBJ1-1; D may be TRBD1 (5 bases). The germline V gene has CDR1 MRHNA and CDR2 SNTAGT. The length of the CDR3 is 13 residues. Trimming stripped 2 bases from V and 9 bases from J, with 13 bases between. Written as DNA, the CDR3 is TGTGCCAGCAGTGACCTTGGGACGGGAAAAGCTTTCTTT. It encodes CASSDLGTGKAFF.

The J gene is TRBJ2-6, the V gene TRBV6-2 or TRBV6-3; D uncertain. Germline CDR1 and CDR2: MNHEY and SVGEGT. Trimming left V 3 bases short and J 0 bases short, with 9 bases between. This CDR3 has 16 amino acids. DNA for the CDR3: TGTGCCAGCAGTTATGGGGTTTTCTCTGGGGCCAACGTCCTGACTTTC. This gives the protein CASSYGVFSGANVLTF.

The V gene is TRBV7-9, the J gene TRBJ2-5; D call uncertain. Germline CDR1 SEHNR, CDR2 FQNEAQ (reference sequence). The CDR3 has 14 residues. V was pared by 1 base and J by 2 bases, with 8 bases between. DNA of the CDR3: TGTGCCAGCAGCTTAGACGCCCAACAAGAGACCCAGTACTTC. It translates to CASSLDAQQETQYF.

This rearrangement joins TRBV5-1 to TRBJ1-4; weak D call: TRBD1 (5 bases). CDR3 length: 15 amino acids. CDR1 is SGHRS, CDR2 YFSETQ, per germline. V dropped 3 bases and J dropped 8 bases, with 17 bases sitting between them. CDR3 bases: TGCGCCAGCAGCTCCGGGACCGCGGGCCGGGAAAAACTGTTTTTT. Its protein is CASSSGTAGREKLFF.

This sequence joins TRBV3-1 (or the pseudogene TRBV3-2) and TRBJ2-5; 7 bases are a match to TRBD1. V lost 2 bases, J lost 4 bases, and 13 bases stayed unmatched. The CDR3 contains 17 residues. Germline CDR1 is LGHDT and CDR2 is YNNKEL (reference sequence). The CDR3 is CASSQLGGQTGRETQYF. CDR3 coding DNA: TGTGCCAGCAGCCAATTAGGGGGACAGACAGGGCGAGAGACCCAGTACTTC.

This clone has a single count. This sequence joins TRBV5-6 and TRBJ1-6; D unclear. Germline CDR1 and CDR2: SGHDT and YYEEEE. The CDR3 extends over 12 amino acids. Trimming pared 4 bases from V and 7 bases from J, leaving 6 bases between. DNA for the CDR3: TGTGCCAGCAGCCCGCCGAATTCACCCCTCCACTTT. Its protein product is CASSPPNSPLHF. Drawing the rest from reference TRBV5-6 and TRBJ1-6, the complete variable domain is DAGVTQSPTHLIKTRGQQVTLRCSPKSGHDTVSWYQQALGQGPQFIFQYYEEEERQRGNFPDRFSGHQFPNYSSELNVNALLLGDSALYLCASSPPNSPLHFGNGTRLTVT.